The 5 T cell receptor beta chains listed next were all sequenced from one sample in a study of CD8 T cells in ankylosing spondylitis. Each CDR3 protein gets one entry after TCRdb re-called the 5' RACE reads with MiXCR. Of under 300,000 distinct CDR3 sequences in the sample, around 9.2% were seen once. Sequencing input: blood, either unsorted or a sorted T cell fraction (not recorded which). The receptor set was obtained from a male donor with ankylosing spondylitis or in good health (not recorded which).

This clonotype was observed at least ten times. This chain links TRBV6-1 with TRBJ1-1; TRBD1 agrees at 7 bases. Germline V gene data show CDR1 as MNHNS and CDR2 as SASEGT. The V and J ends lost 5 bases and 8 bases, in that order; junction bases with no gene match: 8. CDR3 size: 13 residues. The CDR3 spells CASSTGQMGEAFF. The CDR3 DNA is TGTGCCAGCAGTACGGGACAGATGGGGGAAGCTTTCTTT.

This clonotype has ten or more counts. The rearrangement joins TRBV28 to TRBJ2-7; 9 nucleotides line up with TRBD2. The CDR3 consists of 16 residues. Germline lookup yields CDR1 MDHEN and CDR2 SYDVKM. After removal of 1 base from V and 6 bases from J, the junction contained 10 bases not matched to a gene. The CDR3 sequence is CASSLLAGTSLLEQYF. The CDR3 DNA is TGTGCCAGCAGTTTATTAGCGGGGACTAGCTTACTCGAGCAGTACTTC.

This clonotype was seen at least ten times. V usage is TRBV5-1 and J usage is TRBJ2-3, with no clear D. Germline CDR1 and CDR2: SGHRS and YFSETQ. This CDR3 has 15 amino acids. The V and J ends lost 2 bases and 0 bases respectively, with 10 bases between them. The chain's CDR3 is CASSFKGSSTDTQYF. The CDR3 nucleotides read TGCGCCAGCAGCTTCAAAGGGTCAAGCACAGATACGCAGTATTTT.

This clonotype was recorded many times. This rearrangement joins TRBV6-2 or TRBV6-3 to TRBJ2-7; D call uncertain. This CDR3 region has 12 residues. Germline CDR1 MNHEY, CDR2 SVGEGT. Between the trimmed V and J ends, which lost 6 bases and 7 bases, there was a span of 13 bases. In DNA form, the CDR3 reads TGTGCCAGCAGACCCTCAATCGGGGAGCAGTACTTC. Translating gives CASRPSIGEQYF.

This clonotype was observed many times. The V gene is TRBV10-3, the J gene TRBJ1-1; D gene uncertain. The CDR3 runs 14 residues. From germline, CDR1 is ENHRY and CDR2 SYGVKD. V lost 4 bases and J 1 base, leaving 10 bases between the germline ends. The CDR3 bases are TGTGCCATCAGTGGTCTGGGTGCGAACACTGAAGCTTTCTTT. Amino acids: CAISGLGANTEAFF.